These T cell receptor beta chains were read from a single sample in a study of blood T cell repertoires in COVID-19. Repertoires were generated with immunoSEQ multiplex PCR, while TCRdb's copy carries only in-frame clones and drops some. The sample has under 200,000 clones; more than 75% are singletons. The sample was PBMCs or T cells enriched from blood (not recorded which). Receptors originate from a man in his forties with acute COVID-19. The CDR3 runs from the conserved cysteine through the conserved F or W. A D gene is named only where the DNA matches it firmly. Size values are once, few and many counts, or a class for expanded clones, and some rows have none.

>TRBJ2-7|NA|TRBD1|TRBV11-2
CASSLKGGPYEQYF
TGTGCCAGCAGCTTAAAAGGGGGCCCCTACGAGCAGTACTTC
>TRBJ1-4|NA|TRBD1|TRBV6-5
CASSPDRATNEKLFF
TGTGCCAGCAGTCCGGACAGGGCAACTAATGAAAAACTGTTTTTT
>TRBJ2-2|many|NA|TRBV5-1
CASSSTANTGELFF
TGCGCCAGCAGCTCCACTGCGAACACCGGGGAGCTGTTTTTT
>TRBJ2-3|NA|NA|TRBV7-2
CASSLWEGVTDTQYF
TGTGCCAGCAGCCTCTGGGAGGGGGTAACAGATACGCAGTATTTT
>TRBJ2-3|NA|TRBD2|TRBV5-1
CASSYGTGGGFSDTQYF
TGCGCCAGCAGCTATGGGACGGGCGGGGGTTTTTCAGATACGCAGTATTTT
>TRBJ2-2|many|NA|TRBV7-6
CASSLAAGGEGLGTGELFF
TGTGCCAGCAGCTTAGCAGCCGGGGGTGAAGGGTTAGGCACCGGGGAGCTGTTTTTT
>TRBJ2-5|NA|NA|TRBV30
CAWSGYRETQYF
TGTGCCTGGAGTGGATATCGGGAGACCCAGTACTTC
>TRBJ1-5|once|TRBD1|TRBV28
CASIRDRGRSNQPQHF
TGTGCCAGCATCCGGGACAGGGGCCGGAGCAATCAGCCCCAGCATTTT
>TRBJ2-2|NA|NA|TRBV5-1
CASSLLGTGELFF
TGCGCCAGCAGCTTACTAGGTACCGGGGAGCTGTTTTTT
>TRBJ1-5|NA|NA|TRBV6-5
CASSTVFGDQPQHF
TGTGCCAGCAGTACAGTGTTCGGGGATCAGCCCCAGCATTTT
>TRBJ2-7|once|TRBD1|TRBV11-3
CASSLGPPGQGEQYF
TGTGCCAGCAGCTTAGGGCCTCCGGGACAGGGGGAGCAGTACTTC
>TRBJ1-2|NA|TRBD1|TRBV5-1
CASSFTGGPYGYTF
TGCGCCAGCAGCTTTACAGGGGGGCCCTATGGCTACACCTTC
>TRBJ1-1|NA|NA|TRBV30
CAWTPWLRGTEAFF
TGTGCCTGGACCCCTTGGCTGCGGGGCACTGAAGCTTTCTTT
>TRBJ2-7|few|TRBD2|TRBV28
CASSFTGLAGFYEQYF
TGTGCCAGCAGTTTCACGGGACTAGCGGGATTTTACGAGCAGTACTTC
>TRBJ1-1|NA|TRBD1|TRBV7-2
CASSFRGANTEAFF
TGTGCCAGCAGCTTCAGGGGGGCGAACACTGAAGCTTTCTTT
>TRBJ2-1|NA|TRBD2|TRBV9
CASSVGLAGHNEQFF
TGTGCCAGCAGCGTGGGTTTAGCGGGGCACAATGAGCAGTTCTTC
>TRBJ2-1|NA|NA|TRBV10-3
CAISESHTNNEQFF
TGTGCCATCAGTGAGTCGCACACCAACAATGAGCAGTTCTTC
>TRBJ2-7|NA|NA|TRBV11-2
CASSLVSSYEQYF
TGTGCCAGCAGCTTAGTGTCATCCTACGAGCAGTACTTC
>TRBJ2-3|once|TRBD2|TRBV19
CASNPRGRAGGDTQYF
TGTGCCAGTAATCCCCGAGGTAGAGCGGGAGGGGATACGCAGTATTTT
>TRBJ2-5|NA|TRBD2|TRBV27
CASSLGAGGWETQYF
TGTGCCAGCAGCCTAGGGGCGGGAGGTTGGGAGACCCAGTACTTC
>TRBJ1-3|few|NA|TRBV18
CASSPSTGSTDTIYF
TGTGCCAGCTCACCATCTACAGGGTCTACGGACACCATATATTTT
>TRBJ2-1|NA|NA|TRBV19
CASSPTGLPNNEQFF
TGTGCCAGTAGCCCGACCGGACTCCCCAACAATGAGCAGTTCTTC
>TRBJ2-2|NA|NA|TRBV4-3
CASSLIYGELFF
TGCGCCAGCAGCCTGATCTACGGGGAGCTGTTTTTT
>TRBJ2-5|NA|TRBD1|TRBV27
CASSPNPGQGPGYF
TGTGCCAGCAGTCCAAACCCCGGACAGGGGCCTGGGTACTTC
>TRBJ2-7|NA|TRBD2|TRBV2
CASTSGSSYEQYF
TGTGCCAGCACCAGCGGGAGCTCCTACGAGCAGTACTTC
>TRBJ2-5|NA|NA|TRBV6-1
CASSEAGGRETQYF
TGTGCCAGCAGTGAAGCGGGGGGGCGAGAGACCCAGTACTTC
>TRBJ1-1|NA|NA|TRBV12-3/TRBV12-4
CASSAGGNTEAFF
TGTGCCAGCAGCGCGGGGGGAAACACTGAAGCTTTCTTT
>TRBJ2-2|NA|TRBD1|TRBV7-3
CASSLGTGLTWELFF
TGTGCCAGCAGCTTAGGGACAGGACTGACCTGGGAGCTGTTTTTT
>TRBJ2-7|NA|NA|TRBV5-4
CASSLVGRSVSSYEQYF
TGTGCCAGCAGCTTGGTGGGGAGGAGCGTAAGCTCCTACGAGCAGTACTTC
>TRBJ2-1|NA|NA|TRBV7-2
CASSPALSAGSEQFF
TGTGCCAGCAGCCCAGCCCTCTCTGCGGGAAGTGAGCAGTTCTTC
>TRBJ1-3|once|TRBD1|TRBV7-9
CASSLVGQGSGNTIYF
TGTGCCAGCAGCTTAGTGGGACAGGGCTCTGGAAACACCATATATTTT
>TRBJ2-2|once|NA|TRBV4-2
CASSPGAGSNTGELFF
TGTGCCAGCAGCCCCGGAGCGGGCTCGAACACCGGGGAGCTGTTTTTT
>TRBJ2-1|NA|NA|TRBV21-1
CASSKSRASGSISGNEQFF
TGTGCCAGCAGCAAATCGAGGGCTAGCGGGAGTATATCTGGCAATGAGCAGTTCTTC
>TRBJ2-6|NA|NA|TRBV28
CASSFRGAGANVLTF
TGTGCCAGCAGTTTTCGGGGCGCGGGAGCCAACGTCCTGACTTTC
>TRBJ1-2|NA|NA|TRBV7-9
CASSLETANYGYTF
TGTGCCAGCAGCTTAGAAACAGCTAACTATGGCTACACCTTC
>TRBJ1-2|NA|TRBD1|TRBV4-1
CASSQEDRGVYGYTF
TGCGCCAGCAGCCAAGAGGACAGGGGTGTCTATGGCTACACCTTC
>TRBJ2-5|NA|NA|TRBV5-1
CASSLVVGSQETQYF
TGCGCCAGCAGCTTGGTGGTTGGCAGTCAAGAGACCCAGTACTTC
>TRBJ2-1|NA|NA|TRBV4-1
CASSQVQFNEQFF
TGCGCCAGCAGCCAAGTCCAGTTCAATGAGCAGTTCTTC
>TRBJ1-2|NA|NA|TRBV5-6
CASSPGSYGYTF
TGTGCCAGCAGCCCCGGGAGTTATGGCTACACCTTC
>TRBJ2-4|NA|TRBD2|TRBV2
CASSEWREGPSLAKNIQYF
TGTGCCAGCAGTGAGTGGCGGGAGGGTCCTTCTCTAGCCAAAAACATTCAGTACTTC
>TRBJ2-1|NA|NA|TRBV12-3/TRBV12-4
CASSFLERQFF
TGTGCCAGCAGTTTTCTGGAGCGGCAGTTCTTC
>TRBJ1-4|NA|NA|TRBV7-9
CASSSGQRGEKLFF
TGTGCCAGCAGCTCGGGACAAAGAGGCGAAAAACTGTTTTTT
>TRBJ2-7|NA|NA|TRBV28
CASRITGPPYEQYF
TGTGCCAGCAGGATCACAGGTCCTCCCTACGAGCAGTACTTC
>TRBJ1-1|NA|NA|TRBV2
CASRIRGRENTEAFF
TGTGCCAGCAGGATAAGGGGCCGCGAGAACACTGAAGCTTTCTTT
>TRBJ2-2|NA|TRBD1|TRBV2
CASRGDRDTGELFF
TGTGCCAGCAGAGGGGACAGAGACACCGGGGAGCTGTTTTTT
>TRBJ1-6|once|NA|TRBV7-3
CASSFDRNPNSPLHF
TGTGCCAGCAGCTTCGACAGGAACCCAAATTCACCCCTCCACTTT
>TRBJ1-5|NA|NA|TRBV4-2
CASSQDWQNSNQPQHF
TGTGCCAGCAGCCAAGATTGGCAGAATAGCAATCAGCCCCAGCATTTT
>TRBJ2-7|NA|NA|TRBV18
CASSPGGRLSYEQYF
TGTGCCAGCTCACCAGGGGGGAGGCTCTCCTACGAGCAGTACTTC
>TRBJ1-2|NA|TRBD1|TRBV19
CASSGTHRGRKYGYTF
TGTGCCAGTAGTGGAACTCACAGGGGGCGAAAGTATGGCTACACCTTC